Presented here are 2 T cell receptor beta chains from one specimen sequenced in a study of cytomegalovirus exposure and HLA in healthy donors. PCR involved 60 Vbeta and 13 Jbeta primers. Clones were read by immunoSEQ multiplex PCR, and TCRdb kept only the in-frame ones, dropping some. The sample yields 140,000 or so clones, about four fifths seen once. The sequenced sample consisted of PBMCs. The receptors originated from a woman aged 18-29 years in good health and CMV-seropositive.

The genes are TRBV18 and TRBJ2-2; D is ambiguous. Trimming took off 3 bases at V and 7 bases at J, with 9 bases between the two ends. The germline gives CDR1 KGHSH, CDR2 LQKENI. CDR3 length equals 13 residues. CDR3 coding DNA: TGTGCCAGCTCACCCGGGTTCGGCGGGGAGCTGTTTTTT. Amino acids: CASSPGFGGELFF.

The J gene is TRBJ2-4, the V gene TRBV5-1; TRBD1 agrees at 8 bases. The J segment lost 2 bases and the V segment lost 0 bases, leaving 10 bases of the junction unmatched. CDR1 and CDR2 (germline): SGHRS, YFSETQ. The CDR3 is made up of 18 amino acids. CDR3 in DNA: TGCGCCAGCAGCTTGGATAAGTCAGGGGGCGGGTCCAAAAACATTCAGTACTTC. It codes for CASSLDKSGGGSKNIQYF.